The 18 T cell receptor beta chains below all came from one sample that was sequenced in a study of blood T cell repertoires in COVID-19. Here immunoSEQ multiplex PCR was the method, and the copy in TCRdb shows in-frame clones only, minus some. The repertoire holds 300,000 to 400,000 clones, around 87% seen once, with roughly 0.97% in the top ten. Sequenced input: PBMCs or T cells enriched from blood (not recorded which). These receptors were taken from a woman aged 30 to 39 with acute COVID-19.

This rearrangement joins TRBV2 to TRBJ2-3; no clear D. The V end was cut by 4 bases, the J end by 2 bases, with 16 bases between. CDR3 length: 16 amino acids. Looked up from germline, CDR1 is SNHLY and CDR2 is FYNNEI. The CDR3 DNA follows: TGTGCCAGCAGTGCGAGGCGCCAGAGGTCCACAGATACGCAGTATTTT. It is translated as CASSARRQRSTDTQYF.

Written as DNA, the CDR3 is TGCGCCAGCAGCCAAGAGCCTTTTGGGCCAGTTAACTATGGCTACACCTTC. As protein: CASSQEPFGPVNYGYTF. V gene TRBV4-1 combines with J gene TRBJ1-2; D call uncertain. Trimming took 0 bases from V and 1 from J, leaving 15 bases between them. CDR1 is MGHRA and CDR2 is YSYEKL in the germline V gene. The CDR3 loop spans 17 amino acids.

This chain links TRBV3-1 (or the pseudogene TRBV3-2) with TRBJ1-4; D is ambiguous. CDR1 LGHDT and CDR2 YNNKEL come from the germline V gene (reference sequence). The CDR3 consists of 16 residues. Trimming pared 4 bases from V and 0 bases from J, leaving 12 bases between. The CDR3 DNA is TGTGCCAGCAGCCGGCCGAGGAGTGCAACTAATGAAAAACTGTTTTTT. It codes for CASSRPRSATNEKLFF.

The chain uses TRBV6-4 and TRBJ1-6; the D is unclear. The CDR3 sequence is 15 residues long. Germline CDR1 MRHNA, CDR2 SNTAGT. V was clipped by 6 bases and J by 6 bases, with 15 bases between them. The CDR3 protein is CASSARREGNSPLHF. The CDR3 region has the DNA TGTGCCAGCAGCGCTAGAAGGGAGGGTAATTCACCCCTCCACTTT.

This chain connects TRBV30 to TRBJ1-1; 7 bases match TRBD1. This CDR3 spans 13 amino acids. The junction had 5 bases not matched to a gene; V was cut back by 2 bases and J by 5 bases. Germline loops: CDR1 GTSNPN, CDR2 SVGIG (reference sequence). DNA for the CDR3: TGTGCCTGGAGTCCAGGGGGGCTAACTGAAGCTTTCTTT. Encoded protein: CAWSPGGLTEAFF.

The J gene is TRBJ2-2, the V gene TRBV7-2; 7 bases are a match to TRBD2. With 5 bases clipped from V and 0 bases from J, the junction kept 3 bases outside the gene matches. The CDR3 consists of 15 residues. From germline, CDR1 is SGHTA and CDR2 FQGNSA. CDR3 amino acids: CASSRSGTNTGELFF. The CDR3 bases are TGTGCCAGCAGCAGAAGCGGGACGAACACCGGGGAGCTGTTTTTT.

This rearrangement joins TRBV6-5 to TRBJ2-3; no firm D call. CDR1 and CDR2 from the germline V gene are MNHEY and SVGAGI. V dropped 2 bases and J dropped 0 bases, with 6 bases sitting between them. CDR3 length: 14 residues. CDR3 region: CASSYRTSTDTQYF. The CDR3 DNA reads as TGTGCCAGCAGTTACAGAACTAGCACAGATACGCAGTATTTT.

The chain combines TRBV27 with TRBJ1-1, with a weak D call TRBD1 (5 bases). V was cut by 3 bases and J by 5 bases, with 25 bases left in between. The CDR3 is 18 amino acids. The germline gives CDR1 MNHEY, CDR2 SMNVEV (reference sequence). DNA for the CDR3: TGTGCCAGCAGTTTTATCCGGGGCGGAAAGGAGGGTGGGACTGAAGCTTTCTTT. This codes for CASSFIRGGKEGGTEAFF.

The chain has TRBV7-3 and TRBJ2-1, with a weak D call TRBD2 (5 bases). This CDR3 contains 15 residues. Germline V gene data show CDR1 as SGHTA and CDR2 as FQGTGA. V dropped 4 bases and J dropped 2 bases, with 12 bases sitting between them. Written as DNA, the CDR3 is TGTGCCAGCAGCTCCTGGAGGTCTGCCTACAATGAGCAGTTCTTC. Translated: CASSSWRSAYNEQFF.

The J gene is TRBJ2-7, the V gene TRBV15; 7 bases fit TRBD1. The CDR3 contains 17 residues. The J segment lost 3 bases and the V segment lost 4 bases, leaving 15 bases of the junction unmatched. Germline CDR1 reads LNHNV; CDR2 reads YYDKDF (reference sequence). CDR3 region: CATSTRPGQGDLYEQYF. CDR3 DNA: TGTGCCACCAGCACCCGCCCGGGCCAGGGGGACCTCTACGAGCAGTACTTC.

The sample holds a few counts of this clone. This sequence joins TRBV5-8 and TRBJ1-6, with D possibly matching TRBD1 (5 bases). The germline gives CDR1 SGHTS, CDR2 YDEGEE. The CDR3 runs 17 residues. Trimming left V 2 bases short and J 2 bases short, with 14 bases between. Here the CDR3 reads CASSFGRVRPYNSPLHF. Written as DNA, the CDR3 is TGTGCCAGCAGCTTCGGCAGGGTTAGGCCCTATAATTCACCCCTCCACTTT.

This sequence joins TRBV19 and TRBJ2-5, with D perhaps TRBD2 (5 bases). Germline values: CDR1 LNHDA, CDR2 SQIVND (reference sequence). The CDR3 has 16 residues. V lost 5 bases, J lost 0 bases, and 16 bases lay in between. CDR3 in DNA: TGTGCCAGTAGTGGGTTAGCGTCGGAGTACCAAGAGACCCAGTACTTC. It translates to CASSGLASEYQETQYF.

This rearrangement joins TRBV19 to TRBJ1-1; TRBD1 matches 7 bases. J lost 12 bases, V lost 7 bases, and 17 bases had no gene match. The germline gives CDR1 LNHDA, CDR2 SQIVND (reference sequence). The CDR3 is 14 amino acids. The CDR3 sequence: CASTADRLKVLPFF. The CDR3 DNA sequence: TGTGCCAGTACTGCGGACAGGCTTAAAGTCCTCCCTTTCTTT.

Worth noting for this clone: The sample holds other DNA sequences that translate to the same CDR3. The CDR3 sequence is CASSRGSYNEQFF. CDR3 nucleotides: TGTGCCAGCAGCCGGGGCTCCTACAATGAGCAGTTCTTC. This chain joins TRBV7-3 and TRBJ2-1, with D possibly being TRBD2 (5 bases). CDR3 length: 13 residues. V dropped 5 bases and J dropped 0 bases, with 5 bases sitting between them. Germline CDR1 and CDR2: SGHTA and FQGTGA.

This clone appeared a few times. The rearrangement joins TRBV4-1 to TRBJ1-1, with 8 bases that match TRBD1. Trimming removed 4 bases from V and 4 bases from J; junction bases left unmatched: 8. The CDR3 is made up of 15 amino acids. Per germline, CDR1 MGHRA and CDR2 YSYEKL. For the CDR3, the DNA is TGCGCCAGCAGCCCGGGACTCCAGGGGGCCACTGAAGCTTTCTTT. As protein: CASSPGLQGATEAFF.

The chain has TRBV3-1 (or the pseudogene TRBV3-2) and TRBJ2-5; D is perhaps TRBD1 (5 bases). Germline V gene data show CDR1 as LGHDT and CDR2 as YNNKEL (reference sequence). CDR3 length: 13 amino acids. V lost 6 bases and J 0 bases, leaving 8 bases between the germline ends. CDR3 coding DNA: TGTGCCAGCAGGCGACAGAACCAAGAGACCCAGTACTTC. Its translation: CASRRQNQETQYF.

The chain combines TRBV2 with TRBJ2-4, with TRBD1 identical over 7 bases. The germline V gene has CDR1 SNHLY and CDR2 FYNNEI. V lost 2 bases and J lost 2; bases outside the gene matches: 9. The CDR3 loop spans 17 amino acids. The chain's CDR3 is CASSELAGGVTKNIQYF. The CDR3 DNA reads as TGTGCCAGCAGTGAATTGGCAGGGGGAGTGACCAAAAACATTCAGTACTTC.

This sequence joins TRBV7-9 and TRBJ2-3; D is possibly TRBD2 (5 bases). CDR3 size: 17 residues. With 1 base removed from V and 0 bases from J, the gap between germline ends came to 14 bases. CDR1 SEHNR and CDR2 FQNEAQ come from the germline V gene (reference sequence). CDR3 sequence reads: CASSLGVADFSTDTQYF. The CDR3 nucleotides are TGTGCCAGCAGCTTAGGGGTTGCGGACTTCAGCACAGATACGCAGTATTTT.